This note documents a single T cell receptor beta chain sequence. This clonotype came up a few times. Its antigen remains unidentified. Base qualities are not at hand, and no much larger clone is one base apart. This entry is derived from a study listed by TCRdb under 2016. Clipping removes 4 bases from V and 10 bases from J, with 10 as the unmatched junction base count. In the germline V gene, CDR1 corresponds to SGHTA and CDR2 to FQGNSA. From its cysteine to its phenylalanine, the CDR3 spans 14 amino acids. Only the CDR3 portion is preserved as DNA: 42 bases, with reading frame beginning at the first base. Library preparation used RT-PCR. The instrument given in TCRdb is Illumina MiSeq. TCRdb itself trimmed the public reads at Q25 with fastp, ran MiXCR and retained productive beta chains. All rows with the same CDR3 protein become a single entry with the most common DNA and genes. The sample table shows 650,000 to 800,000 distinct CDR3 sequences, and approximately 15% are seen once. Roughly 3.6% of the sample comes from the top ten.

The specimen sequenced was memory CD4+ T cells from blood. The clonotype was recovered from a female donor in good health, serving as a healthy control. The rearranged segments are TRBV7-2 and TRBJ1-1; 9 central bases correspond to TRBD1. The DNA reads as follows: TGTGCCAGCAGCTCCCCGGGACAGGGAAACTTAGCTTTCTTT. It is translated as CASSSPGQGNLAFF.